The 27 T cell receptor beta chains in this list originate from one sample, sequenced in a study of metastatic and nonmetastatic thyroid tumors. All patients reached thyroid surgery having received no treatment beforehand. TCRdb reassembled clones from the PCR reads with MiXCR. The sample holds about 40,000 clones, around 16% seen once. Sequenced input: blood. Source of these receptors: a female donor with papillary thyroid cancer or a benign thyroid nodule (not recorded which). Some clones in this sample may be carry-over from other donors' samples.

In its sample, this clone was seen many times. Written as DNA, the CDR3 is TGTGCCAGCAGCTTATGGCGGGGGAGCACAGATACGCAGTATTTT. Its protein is CASSLWRGSTDTQYF. The chain uses TRBV11-1 and TRBJ2-3, with 7 bases matching TRBD2. This CDR3 is 15 amino acids long. Germline CDR1 and CDR2: SGHAT and FQDESV (reference sequence). The junction had 2 bases not matched to a gene; V was cut back by 2 bases and J by 0 bases.

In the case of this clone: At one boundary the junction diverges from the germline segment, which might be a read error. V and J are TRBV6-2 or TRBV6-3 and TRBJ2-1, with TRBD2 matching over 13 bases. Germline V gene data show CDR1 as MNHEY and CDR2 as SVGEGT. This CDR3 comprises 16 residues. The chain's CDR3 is CASVSPLAGGHNEQSF. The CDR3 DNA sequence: TGTGCCAGCGTCAGCCCACTAGCGGGAGGGCACAATGAGCAGTCCTTC.

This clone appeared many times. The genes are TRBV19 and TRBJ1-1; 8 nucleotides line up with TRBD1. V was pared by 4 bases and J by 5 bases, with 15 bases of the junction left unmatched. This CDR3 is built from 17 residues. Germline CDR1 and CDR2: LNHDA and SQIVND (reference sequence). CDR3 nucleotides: TGTGCCAGTAGTAGGTTTGCAGGGGGCTTCGATGAAACTGAAGCTTTCTTT. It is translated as CASSRFAGGFDETEAFF.

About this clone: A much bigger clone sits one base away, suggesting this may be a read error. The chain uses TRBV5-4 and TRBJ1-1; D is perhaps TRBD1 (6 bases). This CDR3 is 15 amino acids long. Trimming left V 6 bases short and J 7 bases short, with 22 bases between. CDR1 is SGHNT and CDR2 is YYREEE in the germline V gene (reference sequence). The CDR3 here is CASNNRVWELGEAFF. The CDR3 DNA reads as TGTGCCAGCAACAACAGGGTTTGGGAATTGGGTGAAGCTTTCTTT.

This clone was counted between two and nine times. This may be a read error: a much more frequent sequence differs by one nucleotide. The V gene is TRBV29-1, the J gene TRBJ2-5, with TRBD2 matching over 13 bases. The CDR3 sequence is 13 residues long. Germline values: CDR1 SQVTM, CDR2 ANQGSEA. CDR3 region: CGGTSGNQETQYF. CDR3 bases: TGCGGCGGGACTAGCGGGAACCAAGAGACCCAGTACTTC.

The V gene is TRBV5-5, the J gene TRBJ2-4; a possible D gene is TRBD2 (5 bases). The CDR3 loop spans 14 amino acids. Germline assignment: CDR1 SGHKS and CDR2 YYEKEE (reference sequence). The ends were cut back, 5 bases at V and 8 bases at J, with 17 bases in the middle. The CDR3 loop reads CASRFAAGNYIQYF. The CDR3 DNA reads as TGTGCCAGCAGATTCGCGGCCGGGAATTACATTCAGTACTTC.

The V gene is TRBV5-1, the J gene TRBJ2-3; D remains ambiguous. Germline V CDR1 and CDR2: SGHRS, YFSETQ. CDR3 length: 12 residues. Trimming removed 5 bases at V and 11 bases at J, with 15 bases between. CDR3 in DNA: TGCGCCAGCAGTTCTGACTCCTACGAGCAGTATTTT. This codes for CASSSDSYEQYF.

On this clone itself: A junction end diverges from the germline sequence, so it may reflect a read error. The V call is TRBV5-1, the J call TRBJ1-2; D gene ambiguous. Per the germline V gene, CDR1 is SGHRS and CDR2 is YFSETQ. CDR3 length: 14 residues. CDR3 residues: CASSWTGANHGYTF. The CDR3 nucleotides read TGCGCCAGCAGCTGGACTGGTGCTAACCATGGCTACACCTTC.

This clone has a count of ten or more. The CDR3 sequence is CASSQEGVNTGELFF. The CDR3 DNA reads TGCGCCAGCAGCCAAGAAGGCGTGAACACCGGGGAGCTGTTTTTT. The chain joins TRBV4-1 to TRBJ2-2; D is unclear. V was pared by 0 bases and J by 1 base, with 6 bases between. The germline CDR1 and CDR2 sequences are MGHRA and YSYEKL. This CDR3 spans 15 amino acids.

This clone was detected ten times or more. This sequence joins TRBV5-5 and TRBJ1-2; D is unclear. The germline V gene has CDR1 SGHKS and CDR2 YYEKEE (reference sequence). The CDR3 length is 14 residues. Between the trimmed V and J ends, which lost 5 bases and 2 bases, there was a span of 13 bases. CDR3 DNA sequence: TGTGCCAGCAGTGTGACGACTACAAACTATGGCTACACCTTC. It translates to CASSVTTTNYGYTF.

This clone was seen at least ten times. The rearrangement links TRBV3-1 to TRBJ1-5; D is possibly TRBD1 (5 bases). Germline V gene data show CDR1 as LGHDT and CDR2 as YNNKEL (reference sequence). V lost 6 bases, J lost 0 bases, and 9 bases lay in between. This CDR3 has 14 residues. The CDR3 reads CASSEDSSNQPQHF. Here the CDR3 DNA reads TGTGCCAGCAGTGAAGACAGTAGCAATCAGCCCCAGCATTTT.

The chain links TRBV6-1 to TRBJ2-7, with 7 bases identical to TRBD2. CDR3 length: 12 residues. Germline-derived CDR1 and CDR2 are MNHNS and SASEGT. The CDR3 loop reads CAFRGGWNEQYF. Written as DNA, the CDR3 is TGTGCTTTCCGCGGGGGATGGAACGAGCAGTACTTC.

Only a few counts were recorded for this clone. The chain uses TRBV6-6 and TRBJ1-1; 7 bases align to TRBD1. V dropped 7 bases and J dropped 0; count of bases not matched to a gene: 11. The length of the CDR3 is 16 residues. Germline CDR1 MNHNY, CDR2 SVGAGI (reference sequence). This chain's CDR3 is CASITGQEVMNTEAFF. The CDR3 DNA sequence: TGTGCCAGCATTACCGGACAGGAGGTAATGAACACTGAAGCTTTCTTT.

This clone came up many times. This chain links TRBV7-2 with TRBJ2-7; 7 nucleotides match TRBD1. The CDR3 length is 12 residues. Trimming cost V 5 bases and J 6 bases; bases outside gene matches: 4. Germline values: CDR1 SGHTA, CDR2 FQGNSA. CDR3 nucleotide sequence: TGTGCCAGCAGCAACAGGGGTAGCGAGCAGTACTTC. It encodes CASSNRGSEQYF.

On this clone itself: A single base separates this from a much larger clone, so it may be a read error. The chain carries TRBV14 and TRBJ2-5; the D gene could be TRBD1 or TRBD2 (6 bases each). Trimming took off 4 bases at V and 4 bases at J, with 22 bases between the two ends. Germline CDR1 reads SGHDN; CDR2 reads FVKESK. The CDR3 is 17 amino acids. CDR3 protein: CASSPGGGVRLGETQYF. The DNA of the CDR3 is TGTGCCAGCAGCCCTGGGGGCGGGGTCCGCCTGGGAGAGACCCAGTACTTC.

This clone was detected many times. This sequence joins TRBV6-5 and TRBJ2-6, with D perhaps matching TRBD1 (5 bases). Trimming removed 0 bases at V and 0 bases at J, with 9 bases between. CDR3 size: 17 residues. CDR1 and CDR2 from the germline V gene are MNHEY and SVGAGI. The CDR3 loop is CASSYSGRTSGANVLTF. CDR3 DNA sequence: TGTGCCAGCAGTTACTCGGGGCGGACCTCTGGGGCCAACGTCCTGACTTTC.

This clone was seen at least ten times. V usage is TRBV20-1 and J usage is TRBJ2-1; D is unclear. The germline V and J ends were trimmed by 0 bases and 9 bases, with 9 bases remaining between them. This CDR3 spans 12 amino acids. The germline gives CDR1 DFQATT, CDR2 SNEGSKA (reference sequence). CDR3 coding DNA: TGCAGTGCTAGAGATGGCGGCAGTGAGCAGTTCTTC. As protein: CSARDGGSEQFF.

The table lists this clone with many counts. CDR3 amino acids: CSARVDPRGQGLWLMNTEAFF. The CDR3 nucleotides are TGCAGTGCTAGAGTGGACCCTAGGGGACAGGGGTTGTGGCTGATGAACACTGAAGCTTTCTTT. V gene TRBV20-1 combines with J gene TRBJ1-1; 10 bases are a match to TRBD1. Trimming cost V 1 base and J 0 bases; bases outside gene matches: 20. Germline CDR1 DFQATT, CDR2 SNEGSKA (reference sequence). The CDR3 is 21 residues long.

In nucleotides, the CDR3 is TGTGCCAGCATTTCCCCTCGTCCTAGCGGGTTGGGCGATACGCAGTATTTT. As protein: CASISPRPSGLGDTQYF. The chain couples TRBV28 to TRBJ2-3; 8 bases fit TRBD2. The germline V gene has CDR1 MDHEN and CDR2 SYDVKM. V dropped 7 bases and J dropped 6; count of bases not matched to a gene: 18. This CDR3 region has 17 residues. The whole variable domain, remainder taken from reference TRBV28 and TRBJ2-3, is DVKVTQSSRYLVKRTGEKVFLECVQDMDHENMFWYRQDPGLGLRLIYFSYDVKMKEKGDIPEGYSVSREKKERFSLILESASTNQTSMYLCASISPRPSGLGDTQYFGPGTRLTVL.

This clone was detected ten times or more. The CDR3, as DNA: TGTGCCATGAAGGGGGATTTAGGGCCCCAGCATTTT. Amino acid sequence: CAMKGDLGPQHF. The V and J genes are TRBV10-3 and TRBJ1-5, with D perhaps TRBD1 (6 bases). The V gene's germline CDR1 is ENHRY and CDR2 SYGVKD. This CDR3 comprises 12 residues. Trimming removed 9 bases from V and 9 bases from J, with 15 bases in between.

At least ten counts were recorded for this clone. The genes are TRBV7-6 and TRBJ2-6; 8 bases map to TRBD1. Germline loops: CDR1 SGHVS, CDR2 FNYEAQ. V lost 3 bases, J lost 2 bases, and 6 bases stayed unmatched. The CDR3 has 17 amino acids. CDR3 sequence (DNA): TGTGCCAGCAGCTTTGGCAGGGGGCAGGCTGGGGCCAACGTCCTGACTTTC. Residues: CASSFGRGQAGANVLTF. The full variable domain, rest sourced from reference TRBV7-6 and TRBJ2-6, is GAGVSQSPRYKVTKRGQDVALRCDPISGHVSLYWYRQALGQGPEFLTYFNYEAQQDKSGLPNDRFSAERPEGSISTLTIQRTEQRDSAMYRCASSFGRGQAGANVLTFGAGSRLTVL.

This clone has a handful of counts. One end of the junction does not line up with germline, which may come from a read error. CDR3: CASTAVSYEQHF. CDR3 bases: TGTGCCAGCACGGCAGTATCCTACGAGCAGCACTTC. The chain uses TRBV6-1 and TRBJ2-7, with D uncertain. This CDR3 is 12 amino acids long. Germline V gene sequence: CDR1 MNHNS, CDR2 SASEGT.

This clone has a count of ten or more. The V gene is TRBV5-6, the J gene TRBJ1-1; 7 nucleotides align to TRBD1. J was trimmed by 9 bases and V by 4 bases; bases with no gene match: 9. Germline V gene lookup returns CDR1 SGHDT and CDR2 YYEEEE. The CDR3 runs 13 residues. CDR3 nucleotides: TGTGCCAGCAGCCCGACAGGGAGGGAGAAAGCTTTCTTT. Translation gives CASSPTGREKAFF.

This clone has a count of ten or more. The CDR3 DNA follows: TGCAGTCCAAGACAGGGATCTTACGAGCAGTACTTC. It yields the protein CSPRQGSYEQYF. This rearrangement joins TRBV20-1 to TRBJ2-7; 7 bases align to TRBD1. The germline V gene has CDR1 DFQATT and CDR2 SNEGSKA (reference sequence). CDR3 size: 12 residues. After removal of 8 bases from V and 4 bases from J, the junction contained 8 bases not matched to a gene.

In DNA, the CDR3 is TGTGCCAGCAGCTCCGCCGGGACAGGGCTTACAGATACGCAGTATTTT. Protein sequence: CASSSAGTGLTDTQYF. This chain connects TRBV7-3 to TRBJ2-3; 9 bases are a match to TRBD1. This CDR3 is 16 amino acids long. Losses at the gene ends were 4 bases for V and 3 bases for J; bases not matched to a gene: 8. Germline V CDR1 and CDR2: SGHTA, FQGTGA.

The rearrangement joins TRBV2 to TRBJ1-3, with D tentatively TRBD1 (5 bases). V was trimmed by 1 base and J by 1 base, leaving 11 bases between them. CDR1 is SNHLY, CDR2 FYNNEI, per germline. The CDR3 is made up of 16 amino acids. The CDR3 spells CASSEVGRESGNTIYF. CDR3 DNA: TGTGCCAGCAGTGAAGTTGGCAGGGAATCTGGAAACACCATATATTTT.

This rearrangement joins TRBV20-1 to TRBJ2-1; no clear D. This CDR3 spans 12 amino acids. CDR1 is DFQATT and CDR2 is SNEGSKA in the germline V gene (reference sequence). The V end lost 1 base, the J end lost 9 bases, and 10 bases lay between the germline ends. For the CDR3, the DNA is TGCAGTGCTAGAGTTCGTCCTGGTGAGCAGTTCTTC. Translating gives CSARVRPGEQFF.